This T cell receptor (beta chain) was observed in a study of CD8+ T cells in alopecia areata. Regarding this clone: Its antigen is unidentified.

The sequencing template was cDNA reverse transcribed from extracted RNA. Sequencing was performed with immunoSEQ multiplex PCR; in TCRdb, only in-frame clones are kept and a portion is missing. The repertoire holds about 180,000 clones, roughly 60% seen once, with 1.7% in the top ten. This CDR3 comprises 14 residues. V lost 0 bases and J lost 3, with 11 bases in between. CDR1 and CDR2 from the germline V gene are GTSNPN and SVGIG (reference sequence). Peripheral blood, together with lesional scalp punch biopsies, was collected from alopecia areata patients. CD4+ and CD8+ T cells were sorted from PBMCs. Broader study findings: Patients shared TCRs less clearly than mice did, possibly for HLA-related reasons. The study found higher clonality in lesional than normal scalp, especially in alopecia totalis/universalis.

The TCR sequence derives from a human donor with alopecia areata. The V call is TRBV30, the J call TRBJ1-1; weak D call: TRBD1 (6 bases). Specimen: CD4+ T cells sorted from blood, collected at week 0. The CDR3 spells CAWSVTGGDTEAFF. The CDR3 nucleotides read TGTGCCTGGAGTGTGACAGGTGGGGACACTGAAGCTTTCTTT.